These T cell receptor beta chains were read from a single sample in a study of beta chain features in type 1 diabetes. Repertoires were generated with immunoSEQ multiplex PCR, while TCRdb's copy carries only in-frame clones and drops some. The table shows roughly 400,000 clones, with over 12% occurring only once. The specimen sequenced was naive CD4+ T cells from blood. The receptor source for this set is a woman aged 18-30 years in good health. Both conserved end residues are part of each CDR3. Each record gives: clone size, D gene, CDR3 length, J gene, V gene, CDR3 protein, CDR3 DNA. The D gene is left open where the match is weak. Not every row has a clone size; where given, it reads once, few, many or a size class.

clone_size: NA
d_call: NA
cdr3_length: 13
j_call: TRBJ1-4
v_call: TRBV5-1
cdr3_aa: CASSLGQNEKLFF
cdr3_nt: TGCGCCAGCAGCTTGGGACAGAATGAAAAACTGTTTTTT

clone_size: NA
d_call: TRBD2
cdr3_length: 16
j_call: TRBJ2-1
v_call: TRBV7-9
cdr3_aa: CASSFSLAGSYNEQFF
cdr3_nt: TGTGCCAGCAGCTTCTCGTTAGCGGGCTCCTACAATGAGCAGTTCTTC

clone_size: NA
d_call: TRBD1
cdr3_length: 12
j_call: TRBJ1-1
v_call: TRBV7-9
cdr3_aa: CAINRGSTEAFF
cdr3_nt: TGTGCCATTAACAGGGGAAGCACTGAAGCTTTCTTT

clone_size: few
d_call: TRBD1
cdr3_length: 13
j_call: TRBJ1-1
v_call: TRBV25-1
cdr3_aa: CASSKSGQGEAFF
cdr3_nt: TGTGCCAGCAGTAAGAGCGGACAGGGTGAAGCTTTCTTT

clone_size: few
d_call: TRBD2
cdr3_length: 14
j_call: TRBJ2-1
v_call: TRBV10-3
cdr3_aa: CAISGLAGNSEQFF
cdr3_nt: TGTGCCATCAGCGGACTAGCGGGTAATAGTGAGCAGTTCTTC

clone_size: NA
d_call: TRBD1
cdr3_length: 17
j_call: TRBJ1-2
v_call: TRBV7-9
cdr3_aa: CASSPTGVTRLNYGYTF
cdr3_nt: TGTGCCAGCAGCCCTACAGGGGTCACAAGACTTAACTATGGCTACACCTTC

clone_size: NA
d_call: NA
cdr3_length: 17
j_call: TRBJ1-1
v_call: TRBV5-1
cdr3_aa: CASSLWTDVFMNTEAFF
cdr3_nt: TGCGCCAGCAGCCTCTGGACAGACGTGTTCATGAACACTGAAGCTTTCTTT

clone_size: few
d_call: TRBD2
cdr3_length: 18
j_call: TRBJ2-1
v_call: TRBV5-1
cdr3_aa: CASSPQYGLAGGYNEQFF
cdr3_nt: TGCGCCAGCAGCCCCCAGTACGGACTAGCGGGAGGGTACAATGAGCAGTTCTTC

clone_size: NA
d_call: TRBD1
cdr3_length: 14
j_call: TRBJ2-3
v_call: TRBV28
cdr3_aa: CASSSGGGQDTQYF
cdr3_nt: TGTGCCAGCAGTTCAGGGGGCGGGCAAGATACGCAGTATTTT

clone_size: NA
d_call: TRBD2
cdr3_length: 16
j_call: TRBJ2-7
v_call: TRBV30
cdr3_aa: CAWSRGTSGVSYEQYF
cdr3_nt: TGTGCCTGGAGTCGGGGTACTAGCGGGGTTTCCTACGAGCAGTACTTC

clone_size: few
d_call: TRBD1
cdr3_length: 15
j_call: TRBJ1-2
v_call: TRBV18
cdr3_aa: CASFTSMATGGGYTF
cdr3_nt: TGTGCCAGCTTCACGTCTATGGCGACAGGGGGTGGCTACACCTTC

clone_size: few
d_call: TRBD2
cdr3_length: 15
j_call: TRBJ2-1
v_call: TRBV7-2
cdr3_aa: CASSLVRGGPGEQFF
cdr3_nt: TGTGCCAGCAGCTTAGTGCGGGGAGGGCCGGGTGAGCAGTTCTTC

clone_size: NA
d_call: NA
cdr3_length: 11
j_call: TRBJ2-7
v_call: TRBV29-1
cdr3_aa: CSVANYYEQYF
cdr3_nt: TGCAGCGTTGCTAACTACTACGAGCAGTACTTC

clone_size: NA
d_call: TRBD1
cdr3_length: 15
j_call: TRBJ1-1
v_call: TRBV4-2
cdr3_aa: CASSPPTGRNTEAFF
cdr3_nt: TGTGCCAGCAGCCCCCCGACAGGGAGGAACACTGAAGCTTTCTTT

clone_size: NA
d_call: TRBD2
cdr3_length: 16
j_call: TRBJ2-3
v_call: TRBV2
cdr3_aa: CASKARWAGGTDTQYF
cdr3_nt: TGTGCCAGCAAAGCCCGGTGGGCGGGAGGCACAGATACGCAGTATTTT

clone_size: NA
d_call: TRBD2
cdr3_length: 18
j_call: TRBJ2-1
v_call: TRBV7-2
cdr3_aa: CASSSRRGRESSYNEQFF
cdr3_nt: TGTGCCAGCAGCTCACGGCGAGGGCGGGAGAGCTCCTACAATGAGCAGTTCTTC

clone_size: NA
d_call: NA
cdr3_length: 13
j_call: TRBJ1-1
v_call: TRBV7-9
cdr3_aa: CASSLARYVEAFF
cdr3_nt: TGTGCCAGCAGCTTAGCGCGGTACGTTGAAGCTTTCTTT

clone_size: few
d_call: TRBD2
cdr3_length: 16
j_call: TRBJ2-3
v_call: TRBV30
cdr3_aa: CAWSRGGGNTQHTQYF
cdr3_nt: TGTGCCTGGAGTCGCGGGGGTGGTAATACACAGCATACGCAGTATTTT

clone_size: few
d_call: NA
cdr3_length: 13
j_call: TRBJ2-5
v_call: TRBV7-3
cdr3_aa: CASSLSGAETQYF
cdr3_nt: TGTGCCAGCAGCTTGAGCGGTGCGGAGACCCAGTACTTC

clone_size: NA
d_call: NA
cdr3_length: 13
j_call: TRBJ1-1
v_call: TRBV7-9
cdr3_aa: CASSLLEDTEAFF
cdr3_nt: TGTGCCAGCAGCTTATTAGAGGACACTGAAGCTTTCTTT

clone_size: NA
d_call: NA
cdr3_length: 14
j_call: TRBJ2-1
v_call: TRBV7-6
cdr3_aa: CASSPAPASDEQFF
cdr3_nt: TGTGCCAGCAGCCCCGCCCCGGCTAGCGATGAGCAGTTCTTC

clone_size: NA
d_call: NA
cdr3_length: 14
j_call: TRBJ2-7
v_call: TRBV9
cdr3_aa: CASSVDGRAYEQYF
cdr3_nt: TGTGCCAGCAGCGTAGACGGCCGGGCCTACGAGCAGTACTTC

clone_size: NA
d_call: NA
cdr3_length: 13
j_call: TRBJ1-3
v_call: TRBV28
cdr3_aa: CASSLRGGNTIYF
cdr3_nt: TGTGCCAGCAGTTTAAGGGGGGGGAACACCATATATTTT

clone_size: NA
d_call: NA
cdr3_length: 16
j_call: TRBJ2-2
v_call: TRBV15
cdr3_aa: CATSRAGGRDTGELFF
cdr3_nt: TGTGCCACCAGCAGAGCAGGGGGGAGAGACACCGGGGAGCTGTTTTTT

clone_size: few
d_call: NA
cdr3_length: 13
j_call: TRBJ2-1
v_call: TRBV11-2
cdr3_aa: CASSSGTHNEQFF
cdr3_nt: TGTGCCAGCAGCTCCGGGACTCACAATGAGCAGTTCTTC

clone_size: few
d_call: TRBD2
cdr3_length: 16
j_call: TRBJ2-5
v_call: TRBV30
cdr3_aa: CAWSGTSGRYQETQYF
cdr3_nt: TGTGCCTGGAGTGGGACTAGCGGGAGGTACCAAGAGACCCAGTACTTC

clone_size: NA
d_call: NA
cdr3_length: 17
j_call: TRBJ2-7
v_call: TRBV25-1
cdr3_aa: CASSESAASVAGYEQYF
cdr3_nt: TGTGCCAGCAGTGAATCGGCAGCTTCGGTAGCTGGCTACGAGCAGTACTTC

clone_size: few
d_call: NA
cdr3_length: 14
j_call: TRBJ2-1
v_call: TRBV4-2
cdr3_aa: CASSQDPPGNEQFF
cdr3_nt: TGTGCCAGCAGCCAAGATCCCCCCGGCAATGAGCAGTTCTTC

clone_size: NA
d_call: TRBD1
cdr3_length: 14
j_call: TRBJ2-5
v_call: TRBV28
cdr3_aa: CASSDRQGTETQYF
cdr3_nt: TGTGCCAGCAGTGACCGACAGGGGACGGAGACCCAGTACTTC

clone_size: NA
d_call: TRBD2
cdr3_length: 14
j_call: TRBJ2-1
v_call: TRBV28
cdr3_aa: CASSSGTTYNEQFF
cdr3_nt: TGTGCCAGCAGTTCCGGGACTACCTACAATGAGCAGTTCTTC

clone_size: NA
d_call: NA
cdr3_length: 13
j_call: TRBJ1-2
v_call: TRBV7-2
cdr3_aa: CASSFDGLYGYTF
cdr3_nt: TGTGCCAGCAGCTTTGACGGACTCTATGGCTACACCTTC

clone_size: NA
d_call: NA
cdr3_length: 14
j_call: TRBJ2-1
v_call: TRBV7-3
cdr3_aa: CASSSRPVDNEQFF
cdr3_nt: TGTGCCAGCAGCTCGCGCCCCGTAGACAATGAGCAGTTCTTC

clone_size: NA
d_call: NA
cdr3_length: 13
j_call: TRBJ1-3
v_call: TRBV11-2
cdr3_aa: CASSLGTGNTIYF
cdr3_nt: TGTGCCAGCAGTCTAGGTACTGGAAACACCATATATTTT

clone_size: few
d_call: NA
cdr3_length: 13
j_call: TRBJ1-1
v_call: TRBV14
cdr3_aa: CASSLDRNTEAFF
cdr3_nt: TGTGCCAGCAGCCTCGACAGGAACACTGAAGCTTTCTTT

clone_size: NA
d_call: NA
cdr3_length: 16
j_call: TRBJ2-2
v_call: TRBV6-5
cdr3_aa: CASSYGGGPAGGELFF
cdr3_nt: TGTGCCAGCAGTTACGGCGGAGGTCCAGCCGGGGGGGAGCTGTTTTTT

clone_size: few
d_call: TRBD1
cdr3_length: 13
j_call: TRBJ1-2
v_call: TRBV29-1
cdr3_aa: CSVETGTYYGYTF
cdr3_nt: TGCAGCGTTGAGACAGGGACCTACTATGGCTACACCTTC

clone_size: NA
d_call: NA
cdr3_length: 15
j_call: TRBJ1-2
v_call: TRBV5-1
cdr3_aa: CASSFGGGVFYRYTF
cdr3_nt: TGCGCCAGCAGCTTTGGAGGGGGGGTCTTCTATCGCTACACCTTC

clone_size: NA
d_call: NA
cdr3_length: 15
j_call: TRBJ2-1
v_call: TRBV7-6
cdr3_aa: CASSLARGFYNEQFF
cdr3_nt: TGTGCCAGCAGCTTAGCCAGGGGATTTTACAATGAGCAGTTCTTC

clone_size: NA
d_call: NA
cdr3_length: 15
j_call: TRBJ2-7
v_call: TRBV29-1
cdr3_aa: CSVPGRGQGAFEQYF
cdr3_nt: TGCAGCGTCCCAGGGAGGGGGCAGGGGGCGTTTGAGCAGTACTTC

clone_size: NA
d_call: NA
cdr3_length: 14
j_call: TRBJ1-3
v_call: TRBV7-9
cdr3_aa: CASNGGNSGNTIYF
cdr3_nt: TGTGCCAGTAACGGGGGAAACTCTGGAAACACCATATATTTT

clone_size: few
d_call: TRBD1
cdr3_length: 15
j_call: TRBJ2-1
v_call: TRBV6-4
cdr3_aa: CASSSGTGSYNEQFF
cdr3_nt: TGTGCCAGCAGTTCCGGGACAGGGAGCTACAATGAGCAGTTCTTC

clone_size: NA
d_call: TRBD1
cdr3_length: 15
j_call: TRBJ2-3
v_call: TRBV2
cdr3_aa: CASTGQGAGRNTQYF
cdr3_nt: TGTGCCAGCACCGGACAGGGGGCAGGTCGAAATACGCAGTATTTT

clone_size: NA
d_call: NA
cdr3_length: 14
j_call: TRBJ2-7
v_call: TRBV6-6
cdr3_aa: CASSYSREGYEQYF
cdr3_nt: TGTGCCAGCAGTTACAGCAGGGAAGGGTACGAGCAGTACTTC

clone_size: few
d_call: NA
cdr3_length: 12
j_call: TRBJ2-7
v_call: TRBV7-2
cdr3_aa: CASSKTGIEQYF
cdr3_nt: TGTGCCAGCAGCAAAACAGGAATCGAGCAGTACTTC

clone_size: few
d_call: TRBD1
cdr3_length: 14
j_call: TRBJ2-7
v_call: TRBV30
cdr3_aa: CAWSVGQGASRQYF
cdr3_nt: TGTGCCTGGAGTGTTGGTCAGGGGGCATCACGGCAGTACTTC

clone_size: NA
d_call: NA
cdr3_length: 13
j_call: TRBJ1-5
v_call: TRBV6-5
cdr3_aa: CASSYDIGGTQHF
cdr3_nt: TGTGCCAGCAGTTACGACATCGGGGGGACCCAGCATTTT

clone_size: NA
d_call: NA
cdr3_length: 15
j_call: TRBJ1-1
v_call: TRBV30
cdr3_aa: CAWSLPGHVYTEAFF
cdr3_nt: TGTGCCTGGAGTCTACCGGGACATGTATACACTGAAGCTTTCTTT

clone_size: NA
d_call: NA
cdr3_length: 13
j_call: TRBJ2-5
v_call: TRBV7-9
cdr3_aa: CASSRTYQETQYF
cdr3_nt: TGTGCCAGCAGCCGGACTTACCAAGAGACCCAGTACTTC

clone_size: NA
d_call: NA
cdr3_length: 16
j_call: TRBJ2-7
v_call: TRBV21-1
cdr3_aa: CASSKSGEGVESEQYF
cdr3_nt: TGTGCCAGCAGCAAATCTGGCGAGGGGGTGGAAAGCGAGCAGTACTTC

clone_size: NA
d_call: NA
cdr3_length: 14
j_call: TRBJ1-5
v_call: TRBV7-9
cdr3_aa: CASSSSGGTQPQHF
cdr3_nt: TGTGCCAGCAGCTCCTCAGGAGGGACTCAGCCCCAGCATTTT

clone_size: few
d_call: NA
cdr3_length: 13
j_call: TRBJ2-5
v_call: TRBV7-9
cdr3_aa: CASRPQPGETQYF
cdr3_nt: TGTGCCAGCAGACCGCAACCGGGAGAGACCCAGTACTTC

clone_size: NA
d_call: NA
cdr3_length: 12
j_call: TRBJ1-2
v_call: TRBV28
cdr3_aa: CASSQASLGYTF
cdr3_nt: TGTGCCAGCAGCCAAGCTAGTCTTGGCTACACCTTC

clone_size: NA
d_call: TRBD2
cdr3_length: 17
j_call: TRBJ2-7
v_call: TRBV28
cdr3_aa: CASSPGGLAGEGYEQYF
cdr3_nt: TGTGCCAGCAGTCCCGGGGGACTAGCGGGAGAGGGCTACGAGCAGTACTTC

clone_size: few
d_call: NA
cdr3_length: 15
j_call: TRBJ1-1
v_call: TRBV5-1
cdr3_aa: CASRLGEPGGTEAFF
cdr3_nt: TGCGCCAGCAGATTGGGGGAACCTGGAGGTACTGAAGCTTTCTTT

clone_size: NA
d_call: NA
cdr3_length: 12
j_call: TRBJ2-1
v_call: TRBV27
cdr3_aa: CASSSSRLGTFF
cdr3_nt: TGTGCCAGCAGCTCCTCTCGGCTAGGCACGTTCTTC